This T cell receptor beta chain was observed in a study of T-cell memory formation after mild COVID-19. Study details: In these data, TCR clusters were largely donor specific. Whole-study results and caveats: The CD4+ clones that contracted clustered mainly within CM and EM, and the CD8+ clones concentrated in EMRA. Confirmation of SARS-CoV-2 specificity was lacking for second-wave clones peaking day 37.

About this clonotype: No antigen is known for it.

Germline V gene data show CDR1 as MNHEY and CDR2 as SMNVEV (reference sequence). Germline trimming cut 3 bases from V and 3 bases from J; bases unmatched to any gene: 4. The CDR3 sequence is 15 residues long. TCRdb ran MiXCR on the 5' RACE reads and lists one entry per CDR3 protein. Among fewer than 250,000 distinct CDR3 sequences listed, 18% were seen once. The sequenced material came from PBMCs or a T cell subset sorted from them (not recorded which). The TCR comes from an adult woman who had mild COVID-19 (a few samples of this study predate the infection). Cell type and time point are not known. The chain uses TRBV27 and TRBJ2-1; 8 nucleotides match TRBD1. This chain's CDR3 is CASSFGQGGYNEQFF. For the CDR3, the DNA is TGTGCCAGCAGTTTTGGACAGGGAGGCTACAATGAGCAGTTCTTC.